The 21 T cell receptor beta chains listed next were all sequenced from one sample in a study of T-cell memory formation after mild COVID-19 (dated by TCRdb to the early 2020s). Library method: 5' RACE. These reads were obtained on an Illumina NovaSeq 6000. The public reads were run again by TCRdb, first through fastp at Q25 and then through MiXCR, and only productive beta chains were kept. Every CDR3 protein is listed once, alongside the most common genes and DNA of its rows. The sample includes fewer than 550,000 distinct CDR3 sequences, with roughly 20% observed a single time. Together, the top ten hold 7.5% to 9.5% of the sample. Input material: PBMCs or a T cell subset sorted from them (not recorded which). Receptors originate from an adult woman who had mild COVID-19 (a few samples of this study predate the infection). The sample titles of this study are shuffled in the database, so cell type and time point are left out; the donor was told from shared clones.

This clonotype was seen a handful of times. The gene calls are TRBV7-6 and TRBJ2-7; 14 positions match TRBD2. The CDR3 has 16 residues. Germline V gene sequence: CDR1 SGHVS, CDR2 FNYEAQ. V lost 5 bases and J lost 3; bases outside the gene matches: 6. CDR3 loop: CASSQGLAGVYYEQYF. In DNA, the CDR3 is TGTGCCAGCAGCCAGGGACTAGCGGGGGTTTACTACGAGCAGTACTTC.

This sequence joins TRBV5-1 and TRBJ1-1; TRBD1 matches 12 bases. V lost 4 bases to trimming and J lost 0 bases; unmatched junction nucleotides: 4. This CDR3 region has 16 residues. Germline assignment: CDR1 SGHRS and CDR2 YFSETQ. CDR3 residues: CASSPRDRGLNTEAFF. CDR3 DNA sequence: TGCGCCAGCAGCCCAAGGGACAGGGGGCTGAACACTGAAGCTTTCTTT. Full variable domain (outside the CDR3, taken from reference TRBV5-1 and TRBJ1-1): KAGVTQTPRYLIKTRGQQVTLSCSPISGHRSVSWYQQTPGQGLQFLFEYFSETQRNKGNFPGRFSGRQFSNSRSEMNVSTLELGDSALYLCASSPRDRGLNTEAFFGQGTRLTVV.

The chain couples TRBV9 to TRBJ2-7, with TRBD1 identical over 9 bases. Germline V gene data show CDR1 as SGDLS and CDR2 as YYNGEE. The junction had 7 bases not matched to a gene; V was cut back by 3 bases and J by 6 bases. This CDR3 has 14 amino acids. CDR3 in amino acids: CASSEGDRVSEQYF. CDR3 in DNA: TGTGCCAGCAGCGAAGGGGACAGGGTAAGCGAGCAGTACTTC.

This clonotype has at least ten counts. The gene calls are TRBV7-9 and TRBJ2-3; TRBD2 agrees at 11 bases. CDR1 is SEHNR and CDR2 is FQNEAQ in the germline V gene (reference sequence). The ends lost 5 bases at V and 7 bases at J; junction bases unmatched: 14. The CDR3 is 17 residues long. CDR3 loop: CASSPTRLAGGENTQYF. The DNA for the CDR3 is TGTGCCAGCAGCCCAACCCGATTAGCGGGGGGGGAAAATACGCAGTATTTT.

Only a few counts were recorded for this clonotype. The V call is TRBV29-1, the J call TRBJ2-3; weak D call: TRBD2 (5 bases). Trimming stripped 7 bases from V and 1 base from J, with 12 bases between. The CDR3 loop spans 13 amino acids. CDR1 is SQVTM, CDR2 ANQGSEA, per germline. The CDR3 is CSAVARGTDTQYF. CDR3 nucleotide sequence: TGCAGCGCCGTAGCGAGGGGCACAGATACGCAGTATTTT.

The V and J genes are TRBV5-6 and TRBJ2-7; TRBD1 aligns across 10 bases. The CDR3 runs 13 residues. The V and J ends lost 3 bases and 7 bases, in that order; junction bases with no gene match: 4. CDR1 SGHDT and CDR2 YYEEEE come from the germline V gene. CDR3 region: CASSWGTGEEQYF. The CDR3 bases are TGTGCCAGCAGCTGGGGGACAGGGGAGGAGCAGTACTTC.

This chain connects TRBV5-1 to TRBJ1-4; D possibly corresponds to TRBD1 (5 bases). The germline CDR1 and CDR2 sequences are SGHRS and YFSETQ. The CDR3 spans 15 residues. The V and J ends lost 9 bases and 0 bases respectively, with 15 bases between them. CDR3: CATKGSATTNEKLFF. DNA for the CDR3: TGCGCCACCAAGGGGTCGGCTACAACTAATGAAAAACTGTTTTTT.

The gene calls are TRBV18 and TRBJ1-2; no firm D call. Germline assignment: CDR1 KGHSH and CDR2 LQKENI. V was trimmed by 3 bases and J by 2 bases, leaving 16 bases between them. The CDR3 has 16 residues. The CDR3 sequence is CASSPFKPDTNYGYTF. DNA for the CDR3: TGTGCCAGCTCACCGTTTAAACCTGACACCAACTATGGCTACACCTTC.

The chain joins TRBV3-1 to TRBJ1-2, with D possibly matching TRBD1 (5 bases). The CDR3 runs 13 residues. Germline V CDR1 and CDR2: LGHDT, YNNKEL (reference sequence). V lost 1 base and J 10 bases, leaving 13 bases between the germline ends. The CDR3, as DNA: TGTGCCAGCAGCCAAGCGCAGGGCACACCCTACACCTTC. Residues: CASSQAQGTPYTF. Based on the CDR3 plus reference TRBV3-1 and TRBJ1-2, the full variable domain is DTAVSQTPKYLVTQMGNDKSIKCEQNLGHDTMYWYKQDSKKFLKIMFSYNNKELIINETVPNRFSPKSPDKAHLNLHINSLELGDSAVYFCASSQAQGTPYTFGSGTRLTVV.

The table lists this clonotype with a few counts. This chain links TRBV12-3 or TRBV12-4 with TRBJ2-3; perhaps TRBD1 as D (5 bases). The germline V and J ends were trimmed by 3 bases and 4 bases, with 11 bases remaining between them. This CDR3 has 14 residues. The DNA of the CDR3 is TGTGCCAGCAGTTTTTTCCAGGGTGCAGATACGCAGTATTTT. This encodes CASSFFQGADTQYF.

CDR3 amino acids: CASSLGLGRGPGQPQHF. In DNA, the CDR3 is TGTGCCAGCAGCTTAGGGCTTGGCAGGGGGCCGGGACAGCCCCAGCATTTT. The genes are TRBV7-9 and TRBJ1-5, with 8 nucleotides matching TRBD1. Germline V gene data show CDR1 as SEHNR and CDR2 as FQNEAQ (reference sequence). V gave up 1 base and J gave up 7 bases; unmatched junction bases: 12. CDR3 length: 17 residues.

This clonotype appeared a few times. The chain combines TRBV7-2 with TRBJ2-3; 13 bases map to TRBD2. CDR3 length equals 16 residues. Losses at the gene ends were 5 bases for V and 3 bases for J; bases not matched to a gene: 5. Germline CDR1 and CDR2: SGHTA and FQGNSA. The CDR3 protein is CASSLTSGRVTDTQYF. The CDR3 DNA reads as TGTGCCAGCAGCCTCACTAGCGGGAGGGTGACAGATACGCAGTATTTT.

The gene calls are TRBV12-3 or TRBV12-4 and TRBJ2-5; possibly TRBD2 for D (6 bases). This CDR3 has 15 amino acids. With 3 bases removed from V and 5 bases from J, the gap between germline ends came to 16 bases. Here the CDR3 DNA reads TGTGCCAGCAGTTTTCGGGGGTGGGCAGAGGAGACCCAGTACTTC. It codes for CASSFRGWAEETQYF.

This clonotype occurred once. This chain joins TRBV2 and TRBJ1-1; D gene unclear. The germline V gene has CDR1 SNHLY and CDR2 FYNNEI. The V end lost 8 bases, the J end lost 4 bases, and 11 bases lay between the germline ends. The CDR3 spans 12 residues. The CDR3 DNA reads TGTGCCAGCGGCGGTGTACGCACTGAAGCTTTCTTT. It yields the protein CASGGVRTEAFF.

The J gene is TRBJ1-4, the V gene TRBV4-1, with 7 positions matching TRBD1. Germline V CDR1 and CDR2: MGHRA, YSYEKL. The CDR3 runs to 16 residues. Losses at the gene ends were 0 bases for V and 4 bases for J; bases not matched to a gene: 5. Here the CDR3 reads CASSQDLDRSNEKLFF. The CDR3 region has the DNA TGCGCCAGCAGCCAAGATTTGGACAGGAGTAATGAAAAACTGTTTTTT.

This clonotype was seen a few times. The J gene is TRBJ1-6, the V gene TRBV6-1; D possibly corresponds to TRBD1 (5 bases). V lost 3 bases, J lost 6 bases, and 12 bases lay in between. The germline gives CDR1 MNHNS, CDR2 SASEGT. The CDR3 loop spans 15 amino acids. The CDR3 here is CASSERETVNSPLHF. CDR3 bases: TGTGCCAGCAGTGAGAGGGAGACAGTTAATTCACCCCTCCACTTT.

The rearrangement joins TRBV2 to TRBJ1-6, with 7 bases lining up with TRBD1. CDR1 is SNHLY, CDR2 FYNNEI, per germline. The CDR3 has 16 residues. J was trimmed by 4 bases and V by 4 bases; bases with no gene match: 7. CDR3 loop: CASSAGTVSYNSPLHF. CDR3 nucleotides: TGTGCCAGCAGTGCCGGGACAGTCTCATATAATTCACCCCTCCACTTT.

The chain links TRBV27 to TRBJ1-1, with a possible D match to TRBD1 (6 bases). Germline CDR1 and CDR2: MNHEY and SMNVEV (reference sequence). The V end lost 0 bases, the J end lost 4 bases, and 12 bases lay between the germline ends. The CDR3 runs to 15 residues. The CDR3 sequence: CASSLSQGLGTEAFF. CDR3 nucleotide sequence: TGTGCCAGCAGTTTATCCCAGGGGCTGGGCACTGAAGCTTTCTTT.

The V and J genes are TRBV24-1 and TRBJ2-2; 10 bases are shared with TRBD2. CDR1 is KGHDR and CDR2 is SFDVKD in the germline V gene. After removal of 4 bases from V and 0 bases from J, the junction contained 7 bases not matched to a gene. The CDR3 length is 18 residues. CDR3 sequence: CATSDSGRALANTGELFF. As DNA, the CDR3 is TGTGCCACCAGTGACAGCGGGAGGGCCTTAGCGAACACCGGGGAGCTGTTTTTT.

The chain recombines TRBV2 with TRBJ2-1, with D hard to call. V dropped 7 bases and J dropped 6 bases, with 4 bases sitting between them. The germline V gene has CDR1 SNHLY and CDR2 FYNNEI. The CDR3 extends over 10 amino acids. The CDR3 region has the DNA TGTGCCAGCACGGGCAATGAGCAGTTCTTC. Protein: CASTGNEQFF.

This clonotype appeared a few times. This rearrangement joins TRBV5-1 to TRBJ2-1, with TRBD1 matching 9 bases. The germline V gene has CDR1 SGHRS and CDR2 YFSETQ. CDR3 length: 15 residues. V was clipped by 6 bases and J by 0 bases; unmatched bases: 4. The CDR3 DNA is TGCGCCAGCACCGAGGGACAGGGCTCCTACAATGAGCAGTTCTTC. This codes for CASTEGQGSYNEQFF.